The T cell receptor (beta chain) described here comes from a study of Ad26.COV2.S vaccination and SARS-CoV-2 variants. General study findings and limits: Responses of T cells in total may have been underestimated by the TCR breadth and depth analyses. Vaccine recipients showed a spike-specific TCR breadth that was higher than in placebo recipients. Comparability of non-spike TCR breadth was observed across vaccine and placebo recipients. Substantial breadth in spike-specific CD8+ and CD4+ T cell responses was reportedly seen after vaccination.

The data were produced by immunoSEQ multiplex PCR, yet TCRdb's version contains in-frame clones alone and is incomplete. The sample gives about 180,000 clones, roughly nine tenths of which show up once; 5% to 6.5% is in the top ten. Details on this clone: Its antigen is unknown.

Sample: peripheral blood, taken after recovery from COVID-19. The receptor was derived from a human donor who had recovered from COVID-19.

This CDR3 is CASSPGPRGYTF. Here the CDR3 DNA reads TGTGCCAGCAGCCCGGGACCAAGAGGCTACACCTTC. The chain combines TRBV3-1 (or the pseudogene TRBV3-2) with TRBJ1-2; possibly TRBD1 for D (5 bases). V lost 4 bases and J lost 8, with 11 bases in between. CDR1 and CDR2 (germline): LGHDT, YNNKEL (reference sequence). This CDR3 is 12 amino acids long.